Listed here is a single T cell receptor beta chain. The clone's antigen remains unknown. One base away there is no much larger clone; base qualities are not given. Library prep was done by the immunoSEQ multiplex PCR assay. The table was pulled from immuneACCESS by TCRdb, which kept in-frame rearrangements only. Such tables lose some clones; where checked, under half of the loss comes from unresolved V genes, and the rest has no known cause. For this sample the table gives about 46,000 clones, of which 75% to 80% were detected only once. The ten largest clones add up to roughly 2.4% of the sample. The data were taken from a study of radiotherapy plus CTLA-4 blockade in lung cancer (dated by TCRdb to the late 2010s). Regarding the study in general: Among the enrolled patients, around 17% had an objective response, and less than 40% reached disease control. On the study overall, not on this receptor specifically: After treatment with radiotherapy and ipilimumab, TCR clones that came from tumors expanded in the peripheral blood. Early dynamic changes in blood T cell clones, together with increased serum interferon-beta after radiation, were reported as the strongest predictors of response.

CDR1 SGDLS and CDR2 YYNGEE are derived from the germline V gene. V and J are truncated by 5 bases and 4 bases respectively, leaving an intervening sequence of 21 bases. The CDR3, cysteine through phenylalanine, is 16 amino acids long. The CDR3 DNA has 48 bases and is translated from base 1. The study evaluated CTLA-4 blockade (ipilimumab) given together with focal radiation therapy in patients who had chemo-refractory metastatic non-small-cell lung cancer. Sample: peripheral blood, taken from a patient treated with radiotherapy plus ipilimumab. The chain is assembled from TRBV9 and TRBJ1-1, and possibly TRBD1, on 6 matching bases. The clonotype originates from a human donor with non-small cell lung cancer whose response to radiotherapy plus ipilimumab could not be evaluated. Here is the DNA: TGTGCCAGCAGTCCTTTCGGAACAGGGCAGTCCACTGAAGCTTTCTTT. The translation is CASSPFGTGQSTEAFF. Reference TRBV9 and TRBJ1-1 proteins supply the regions before and after the CDR3; the full variable domain is: DSGVTQTPKHLITATGQRVTLRCSPRSGDLSVYWYQQSLDQGLQFLIQYYNGEERAKGNILERFSAQQFPDLHSELNLSSLELGDSALYFCASSPFGTGQSTEAFFGQGTRLTVV.